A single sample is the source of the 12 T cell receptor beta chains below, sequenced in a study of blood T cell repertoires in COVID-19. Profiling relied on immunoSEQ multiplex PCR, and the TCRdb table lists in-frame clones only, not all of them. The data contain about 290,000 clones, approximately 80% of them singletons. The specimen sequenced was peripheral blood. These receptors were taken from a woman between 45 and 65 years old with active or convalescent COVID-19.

CDR3 loop: CASSSGVLNEQFF. As DNA, the CDR3 is TGTGCCAGCAGCTCCGGAGTGTTGAATGAGCAGTTCTTC. This chain joins TRBV7-8 and TRBJ2-1; D gene ambiguous. This CDR3 is built from 13 residues. Germline lookup yields CDR1 SGHVS and CDR2 FQNEAQ. The V gene lost 4 bases and the J gene lost 7 bases, with 11 bases spanning the gap.

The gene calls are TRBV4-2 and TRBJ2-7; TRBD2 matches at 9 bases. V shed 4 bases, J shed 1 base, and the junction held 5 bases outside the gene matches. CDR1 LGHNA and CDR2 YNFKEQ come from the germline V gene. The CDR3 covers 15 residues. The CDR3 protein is CASSLTTSGSYEQYF. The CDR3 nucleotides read TGTGCCAGCAGCCTAACGACTAGCGGATCCTACGAGCAGTACTTC.

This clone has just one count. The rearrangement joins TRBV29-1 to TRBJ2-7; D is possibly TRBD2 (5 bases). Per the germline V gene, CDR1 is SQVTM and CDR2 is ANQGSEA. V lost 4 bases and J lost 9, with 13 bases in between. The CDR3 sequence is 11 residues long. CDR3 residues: CSVVNEGRQYF. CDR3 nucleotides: TGCAGCGTTGTAAATGAGGGTCGGCAGTACTTC.

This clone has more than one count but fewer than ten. The CDR3 loop reads CASSSSKNQGTYGRDTGELFF. The CDR3 DNA sequence: TGTGCCAGCAGTTCCTCAAAAAATCAGGGGACGTACGGGAGGGACACCGGGGAGCTGTTTTTT. The chain combines TRBV27 with TRBJ2-2, with 8 positions matching TRBD2. Germline-derived CDR1 and CDR2 are MNHEY and SMNVEV (reference sequence). Trimming at V came to 4 bases and at J to 3 bases, leaving 22 bases not matched to a gene. CDR3 length: 21 residues.

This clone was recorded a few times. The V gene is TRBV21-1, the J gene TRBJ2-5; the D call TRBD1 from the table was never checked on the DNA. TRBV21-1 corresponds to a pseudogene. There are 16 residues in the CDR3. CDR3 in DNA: TGTGCCAGCAGCCAAGCCGCAACAGGGGCGCAAGAGACCCAGTACTTC. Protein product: CASSQAATGAQETQYF.

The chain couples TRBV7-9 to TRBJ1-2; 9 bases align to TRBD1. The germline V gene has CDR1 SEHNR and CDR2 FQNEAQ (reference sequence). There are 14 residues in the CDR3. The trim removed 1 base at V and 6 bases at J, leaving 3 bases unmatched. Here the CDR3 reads CASSLGDRADGYTF. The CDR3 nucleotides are TGTGCCAGCAGCTTAGGGGACAGGGCCGATGGCTACACCTTC.

CDR3 sequence: CASSLDRSSYEQYF. The DNA for the CDR3 is TGTGCCAGTAGTCTCGACAGAAGCTCCTACGAGCAGTACTTC. The chain is built from TRBV19 and TRBJ2-7; perhaps TRBD1 as D (5 bases). The CDR3 covers 14 residues. CDR1 is LNHDA, CDR2 SQIVND, per germline (reference sequence). V lost 5 bases to trimming and J lost 0 bases, with 11 bases between them.

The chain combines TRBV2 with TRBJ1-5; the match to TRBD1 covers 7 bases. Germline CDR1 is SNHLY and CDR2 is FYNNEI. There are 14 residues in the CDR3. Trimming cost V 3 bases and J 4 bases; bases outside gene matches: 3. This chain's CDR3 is CASSDPGGNQPQHF. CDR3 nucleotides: TGTGCCAGCAGTGACCCAGGGGGAAATCAGCCCCAGCATTTT.

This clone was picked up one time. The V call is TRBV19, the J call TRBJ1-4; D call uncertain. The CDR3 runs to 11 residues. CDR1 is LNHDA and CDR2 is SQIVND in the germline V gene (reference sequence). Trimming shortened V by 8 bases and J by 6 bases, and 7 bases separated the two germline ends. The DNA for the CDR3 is TGTGCCAGTTCCCCAGATGAAAAACTGTTTTTT. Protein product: CASSPDEKLFF.

The CDR3 region is CATSRTGGLGNQPQHF. The CDR3 DNA reads TGTGCCACCAGCAGGACAGGGGGCCTGGGCAATCAGCCCCAGCATTTT. The chain joins TRBV15 to TRBJ1-5; 10 bases line up with TRBD1. This CDR3 has 16 amino acids. V dropped 3 bases and J dropped 2; count of bases not matched to a gene: 4. In germline, CDR1 is LNHNV, CDR2 YYDKDF (reference sequence).

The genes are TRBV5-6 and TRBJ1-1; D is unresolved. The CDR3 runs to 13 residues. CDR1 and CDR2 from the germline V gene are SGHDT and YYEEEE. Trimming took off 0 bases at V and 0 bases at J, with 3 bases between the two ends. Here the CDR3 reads CASSLAVNTEAFF. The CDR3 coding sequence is TGTGCCAGCAGCTTGGCAGTGAACACTGAAGCTTTCTTT. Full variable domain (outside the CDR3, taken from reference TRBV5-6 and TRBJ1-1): DAGVTQSPTHLIKTRGQQVTLRCSPKSGHDTVSWYQQALGQGPQFIFQYYEEEERQRGNFPDRFSGHQFPNYSSELNVNALLLGDSALYLCASSLAVNTEAFFGQGTRLTVV.

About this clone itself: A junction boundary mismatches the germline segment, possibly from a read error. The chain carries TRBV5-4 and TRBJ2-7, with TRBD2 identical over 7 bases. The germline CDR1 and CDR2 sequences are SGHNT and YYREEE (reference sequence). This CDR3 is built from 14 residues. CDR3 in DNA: TGTGCCAGCAGCTTGGGACTAGCCTCCAACGAGCAGTACTTC. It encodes CASSLGLASNEQYF. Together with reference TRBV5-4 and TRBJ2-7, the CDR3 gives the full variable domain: ETGVTQSPTHLIKTRGQQVTLRCSSQSGHNTVSWYQQALGQGPQFIFQYYREEENGRGNFPPRFSGLQFPNYSSELNVNALELDDSALYLCASSLGLASNEQYFGPGTRLTVT.